These T cell receptor beta chains were read from a single sample in a study of shared clonotypes between healthy human individuals. Repertoires were generated with immunoSEQ multiplex PCR, while TCRdb's copy carries only in-frame clones and drops some. The data contain around 2,000,000 clones, over 85% of them singletons. Sequencing used naive CD4+ T cells sorted from blood. These receptors all come from a man younger than 35 in good health. The CDR3 runs from the conserved cysteine through the conserved F or W. The D gene is left open where the match is weak. For some rows the clone size is stated as once, few or many, or as a class when expanded; others skip it.

j_call,v_call,d_call,clone_size,cdr3_aa,cdr3_nt
TRBJ1-2,TRBV28,.,.,CASRYRGGNYGYTF,TGTGCCAGCCGTTACCGGGGGGGAAACTATGGCTACACCTTC
TRBJ1-2,TRBV5-6,.,.,CASTPTDRWANYGYTF,TGTGCCAGCACCCCAACCGACAGGTGGGCTAACTATGGCTACACCTTC
TRBJ2-1,TRBV5-4,TRBD1,.,CASSGQARAEQFF,TGTGCCAGCAGTGGACAGGCCCGTGCAGAGCAGTTCTTC
TRBJ1-6,TRBV30,TRBD1,.,CAWSGTGRNSPLHF,TGTGCCTGGAGTGGGACAGGGCGAAATTCACCCCTCCACTTT
TRBJ1-1,TRBV29-1,.,.,CSVAGVGDTEAFF,TGCAGCGTAGCAGGGGTGGGTGACACTGAAGCTTTCTTT
TRBJ2-7,TRBV6-1,.,.,CASSAALSYEQYF,TGTGCCAGCAGTGCCGCGTTATCCTACGAGCAGTACTTC
TRBJ1-1,TRBV6-5,.,.,CASSYSKNRPNTEAFF,TGTGCCAGCAGTTACTCGAAGAACAGACCGAACACTGAAGCTTTCTTT
TRBJ1-5,TRBV28,.,.,CASSLGGPKPQHF,TGTGCCAGCAGTTTGGGAGGCCCAAAGCCCCAGCATTTT
TRBJ2-3,TRBV7-9,.,.,CASSRDRITDTQYF,TGTGCCAGCAGCCGTGACAGGATCACAGATACGCAGTATTTT
TRBJ1-6,TRBV9,.,.,CASSVQGRVNSPLHF,TGTGCCAGCAGCGTACAGGGAAGGGTTAATTCACCCCTCCACTTT
TRBJ2-3,TRBV7-9,.,.,CASSFLVGADTQYF,TGTGCCAGCAGCTTTCTGGTGGGCGCGGATACGCAGTATTTT
TRBJ2-1,TRBV6-6,TRBD2,.,CASSLPGRANEQFF,TGTGCCAGCAGTCTACCCGGGAGGGCCAATGAGCAGTTCTTC
TRBJ2-5,TRBV7-2,.,.,CASSPRDRPKETQYF,TGTGCCAGCAGCCCCCGAGACAGACCTAAAGAGACCCAGTACTTC
TRBJ1-1,TRBV19,.,.,CAVGMWGYTEAFF,TGTGCCGTGGGTATGTGGGGGTACACTGAAGCTTTCTTT
TRBJ1-6,TRBV7-2,TRBD1,once,CASTDWTGGPPLHF,TGTGCCAGCACCGACTGGACAGGGGGCCCACCCCTCCACTTT
TRBJ1-6,TRBV5-6,.,.,CASSLIQGPYNSPLHF,TGTGCCAGCAGCTTAATCCAGGGGCCCTATAATTCACCCCTCCACTTT
TRBJ2-1,TRBV10-2,TRBD2,.,CASSPLAGGPNEQFF,TGCGCCAGCAGCCCCCTAGCGGGGGGGCCGAATGAGCAGTTCTTC
TRBJ2-3,TRBV6-5,.,.,CASSLSDRWDTQYF,TGTGCCAGCAGCCTATCCGACAGGTGGGACACGCAGTATTTT